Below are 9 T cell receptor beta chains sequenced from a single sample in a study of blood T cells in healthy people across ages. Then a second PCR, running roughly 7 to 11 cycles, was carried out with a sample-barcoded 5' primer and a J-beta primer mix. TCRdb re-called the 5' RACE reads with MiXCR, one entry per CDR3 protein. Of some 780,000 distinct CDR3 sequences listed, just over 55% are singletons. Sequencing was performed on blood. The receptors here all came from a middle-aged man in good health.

CDR3 DNA: TGTGCCAGCAGTGAAGCGGCTAGTAACTATGGCTACACCTTC. Protein: CASSEAASNYGYTF. The chain carries TRBV2 and TRBJ1-2; D is ambiguous. Trimming removed 0 bases at V and 1 base at J, with 6 bases between. CDR1 and CDR2 from the germline V gene are SNHLY and FYNNEI. CDR3 length: 14 amino acids.

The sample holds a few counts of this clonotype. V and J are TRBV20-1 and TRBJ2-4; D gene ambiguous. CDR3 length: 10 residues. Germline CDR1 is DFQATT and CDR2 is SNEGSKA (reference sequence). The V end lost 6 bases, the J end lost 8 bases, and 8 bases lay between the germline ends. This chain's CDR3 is CSAERDIQYF. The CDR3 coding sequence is TGCAGTGCAGAGCGTGACATTCAGTACTTC.

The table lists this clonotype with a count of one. Here the CDR3 reads CASRGPGGRDTEAFF. As DNA, the CDR3 is TGTGCCAGCAGGGGACCCGGGGGGAGGGACACTGAAGCTTTCTTT. The V gene is TRBV2, the J gene TRBJ1-1; tentative D call: TRBD1 (5 bases). The germline V and J ends were trimmed by 6 bases and 3 bases, with 17 bases remaining between them. The germline CDR1 and CDR2 sequences are SNHLY and FYNNEI. This CDR3 region has 15 residues.

The CDR3 here is CASSYPGTGLWEQYF. The CDR3 nucleotides are TGTGCCAGCAGCTACCCCGGGACAGGCTTATGGGAGCAGTACTTC. The chain combines TRBV7-9 with TRBJ2-4, with TRBD1 matching over 8 bases. Germline lookup yields CDR1 SEHNR and CDR2 FQNEAQ (reference sequence). The CDR3 runs to 15 residues. Germline trimming cut 4 bases from V and 13 bases from J; bases unmatched to any gene: 15.

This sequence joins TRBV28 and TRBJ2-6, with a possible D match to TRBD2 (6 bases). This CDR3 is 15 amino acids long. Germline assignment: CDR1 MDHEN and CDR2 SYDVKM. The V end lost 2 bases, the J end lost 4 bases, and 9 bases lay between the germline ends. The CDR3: CASSLGGYGANVLTF. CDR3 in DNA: TGTGCCAGCAGTTTAGGAGGGTACGGGGCCAACGTCCTGACTTTC. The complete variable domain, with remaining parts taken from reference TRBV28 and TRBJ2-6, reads DVKVTQSSRYLVKRTGEKVFLECVQDMDHENMFWYRQDPGLGLRLIYFSYDVKMKEKGDIPEGYSVSREKKERFSLILESASTNQTSMYLCASSLGGYGANVLTFGAGSRLTVL.

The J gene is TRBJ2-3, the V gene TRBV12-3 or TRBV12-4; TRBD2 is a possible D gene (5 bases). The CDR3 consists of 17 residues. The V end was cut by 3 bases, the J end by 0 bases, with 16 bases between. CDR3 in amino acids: CASSFVKRRTSTDTQYF. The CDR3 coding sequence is TGTGCCAGCAGTTTCGTTAAGCGGAGGACTAGCACAGATACGCAGTATTTT.

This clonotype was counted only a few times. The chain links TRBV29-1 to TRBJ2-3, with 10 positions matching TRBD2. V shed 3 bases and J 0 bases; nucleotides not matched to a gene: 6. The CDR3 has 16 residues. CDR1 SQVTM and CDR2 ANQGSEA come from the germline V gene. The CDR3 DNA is TGCAGCGTTGATCTAGCGGGAGAAACTAGCACAGATACGCAGTATTTT. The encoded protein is CSVDLAGETSTDTQYF.

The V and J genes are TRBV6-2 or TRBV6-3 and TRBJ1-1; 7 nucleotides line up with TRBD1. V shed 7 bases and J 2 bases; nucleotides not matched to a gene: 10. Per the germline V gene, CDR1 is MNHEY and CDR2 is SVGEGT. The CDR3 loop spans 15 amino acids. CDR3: CASNKPQGVNTEAFF. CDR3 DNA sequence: TGTGCCAGCAATAAGCCGCAGGGGGTAAACACTGAAGCTTTCTTT.

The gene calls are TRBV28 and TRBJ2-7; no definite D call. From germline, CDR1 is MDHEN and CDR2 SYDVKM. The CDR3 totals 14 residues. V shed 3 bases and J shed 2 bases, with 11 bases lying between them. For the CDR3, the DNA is TGTGCCAGCAGTTTTCCCCGGAGACCCTACGAGCAGTACTTC. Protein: CASSFPRRPYEQYF.